This T cell receptor (beta chain) originates from a study of sequential checkpoint blockade in melanoma. Study-level information: Randomization was 1:1 between first-line nivolumab→ipilimumab and ipilimumab→nivolumab. Both treatment sequences were followed by maintenance nivolumab.

This clone was counted a few times. This CDR3 region has 16 residues. The germline CDR1 and CDR2 sequences are SGHVS and FQNEAQ. The J segment lost 4 bases and the V segment lost 1 base, leaving 5 bases of the junction unmatched. Clones were read by immunoSEQ multiplex PCR, and TCRdb kept only the in-frame ones, dropping some. The table records 18,000 or so clones, approximately 70% of them present only once. Treatment reported: randomized to nivolumab then ipilimumab (arm A) or the reverse (arm B). From thawed PBMCs, live CD3+CD8+ cells negative for CD19 and CD56 were sorted. Sample: CD8+ T cells sorted from blood (inferred from file names), taken from a patient given nivolumab and ipilimumab in sequence. The chain combines TRBV7-8 with TRBJ2-5, with 11 bases that match TRBD1. This receptor was taken from a human donor with melanoma. CDR3 protein: CASSLGTGGSGETQYF. CDR3 DNA sequence: TGTGCCAGCAGCTTAGGGACAGGGGGCTCCGGAGAGACCCAGTACTTC.